What follows is one T cell receptor (beta chain) and its context. Its target is unknown. No culture step preceded sequencing of the ex vivo isolated memory T cells. These data come from a study of CD4 T cell repertoires in COVID-19. General observations from the study: Sharing of several most expanded SARS-CoV-2-reactive clonotypes across memory subsets suggested intraclonal diversification. Some SARS-CoV-2 clonotypes, between about 6.5 and 26%, recurred in SARS-CoV and/or HKU1 cultures.

The repertoire was sequenced with immunoSEQ multiplex PCR; TCRdb's copy has only in-frame clones and lacks some. The sample comprises tens of thousands of clones, about four fifths of which are singletons, and approximately 0.6% rests with the top ten. The germline V and J ends were trimmed by 6 bases and 0 bases, with 12 bases remaining between them. The CDR3 loop spans 14 amino acids. Germline V gene data show CDR1 as KGHSH and CDR2 as LQKENI. The sequencing here drew on CD4+ T cells from peripheral blood, taken after recovery from COVID-19. This chain connects TRBV18 to TRBJ2-7; D perhaps matches TRBD2 (5 bases). The TCR sequence derives from a human donor who had COVID-19. CDR3 nucleotide sequence: TGTGCCAGCTCGGTTCGGGAAAGCTCCTACGAGCAGTACTTC. Translating gives CASSVRESSYEQYF.